This TCR beta chain was identified in a study of radiotherapy plus CTLA-4 blockade in lung cancer. The method was immunoSEQ multiplex PCR; TCRdb's version includes in-frame clones alone and lacks a portion of them. The profile shows roughly 63,000 clones, around 68% of them singletons. The source material was peripheral blood, sampled from a patient treated with radiotherapy plus ipilimumab. The origin of this receptor is a human donor with non-small cell lung cancer whose response to radiotherapy plus ipilimumab could not be evaluated.

The CDR3 coding sequence is TGTGCCAGCAGTTACACGACAGGGGGCATTGAAAAACTGTTTTTT. It specifies CASSYTTGGIEKLFF. The chain combines TRBV27 with TRBJ1-4; 10 nucleotides agree with TRBD1. Trimming removed 4 bases from V and 7 bases from J; junction bases left unmatched: 6. Per the germline V gene, CDR1 is MNHEY and CDR2 is SMNVEV (reference sequence). The CDR3 totals 15 residues.